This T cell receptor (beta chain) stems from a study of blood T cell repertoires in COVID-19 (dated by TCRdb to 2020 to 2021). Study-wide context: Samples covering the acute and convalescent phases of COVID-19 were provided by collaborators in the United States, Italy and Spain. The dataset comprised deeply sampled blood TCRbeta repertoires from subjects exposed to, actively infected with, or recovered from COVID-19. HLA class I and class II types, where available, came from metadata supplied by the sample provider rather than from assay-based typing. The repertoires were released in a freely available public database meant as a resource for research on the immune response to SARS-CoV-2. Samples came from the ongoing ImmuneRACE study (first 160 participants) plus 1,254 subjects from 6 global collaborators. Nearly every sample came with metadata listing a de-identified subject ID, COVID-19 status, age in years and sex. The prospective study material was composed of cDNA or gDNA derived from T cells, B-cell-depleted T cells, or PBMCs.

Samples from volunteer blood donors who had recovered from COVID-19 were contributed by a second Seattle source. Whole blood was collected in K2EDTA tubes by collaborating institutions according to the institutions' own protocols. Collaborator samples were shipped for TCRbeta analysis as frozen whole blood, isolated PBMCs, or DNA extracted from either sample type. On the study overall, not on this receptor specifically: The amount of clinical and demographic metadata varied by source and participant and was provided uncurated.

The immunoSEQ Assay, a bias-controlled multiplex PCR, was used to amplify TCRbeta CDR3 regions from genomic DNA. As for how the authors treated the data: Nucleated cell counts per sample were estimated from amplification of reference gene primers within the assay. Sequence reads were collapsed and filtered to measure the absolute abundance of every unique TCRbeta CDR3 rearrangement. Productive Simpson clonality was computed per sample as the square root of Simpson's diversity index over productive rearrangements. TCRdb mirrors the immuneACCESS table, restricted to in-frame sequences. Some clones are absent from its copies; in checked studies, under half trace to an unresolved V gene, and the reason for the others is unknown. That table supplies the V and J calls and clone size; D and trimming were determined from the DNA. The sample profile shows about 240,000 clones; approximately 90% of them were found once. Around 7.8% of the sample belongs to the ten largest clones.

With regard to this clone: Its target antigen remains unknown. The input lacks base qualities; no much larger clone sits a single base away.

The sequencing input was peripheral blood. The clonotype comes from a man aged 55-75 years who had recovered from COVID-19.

The DNA sequence reads TGCGCCAGCAGCTTGACAGGGGCGGACACCGGGGAGCTGTTTTTT. It codes for CASSLTGADTGELFF. This receptor chain uses TRBV5-1 and TRBJ2-2, with 7 junctional bases fitting TRBD1. Trimming accounts for 1 base at V and 3 bases at J, while the number of junction bases matched to no gene is 3. CDR1 and CDR2, per the germline V gene, are SGHRS and YFSETQ. Its CDR3 holds 15 amino acids, cysteine through phenylalanine. Only CDR3 DNA remains: 45 bases, in frame from the first base.